This entry lists 20 T cell receptor beta chains sequenced from one sample in a study of blood T cell repertoires in COVID-19. Some clones are missing from TCRdb's copy, which holds only in-frame ones; the method was immunoSEQ multiplex PCR. Of some 500,000 clones listed, around nine tenths were seen once; the top ten hold roughly 8%. Sequencing input: peripheral blood. The receptors were sampled from a woman between 50 and 59 years old with COVID-19, enrolled during active disease.

This chain links TRBV30 with TRBJ2-7; 9 nucleotides line up with TRBD2. The ends lost 1 base at V and 7 bases at J; junction bases unmatched: 14. CDR1 and CDR2 from the germline V gene are GTSNPN and SVGIG (reference sequence). The CDR3 consists of 16 residues. CDR3: CAWSGRAGGRLEEQYF. The CDR3 DNA reads TGTGCCTGGAGTGGGCGAGCGGGGGGCCGCCTTGAGGAGCAGTACTTC.

Details on this clone: The same CDR3 can be traced to other DNA sequences in this sample. The chain combines TRBV6-5 with TRBJ1-2; 9 bases align to TRBD1. Germline V CDR1 and CDR2: MNHEY, SVGAGI. The CDR3 extends over 13 amino acids. V shed 6 bases and J 4 bases; nucleotides not matched to a gene: 3. The CDR3 sequence: CASSPDRGYGYTF. CDR3 sequence (DNA): TGTGCCAGCAGCCCGGACAGGGGCTATGGCTACACCTTC.

The chain is built from TRBV5-1 and TRBJ2-1; 9 bases line up with TRBD1. The CDR3 spans 16 residues. Germline V gene sequence: CDR1 SGHRS, CDR2 YFSETQ. V lost 4 bases to trimming and J lost 8 bases; unmatched junction nucleotides: 13. The CDR3 DNA is TGCGCCAGCAGCGAGCCGGGACAGGGTAGTTTGGATGAGCAGTTCTTC. Translation: CASSEPGQGSLDEQFF.

This chain's CDR3 is CASSPSRQPTDTQYF. The CDR3 bases are TGTGCCAGCTCACCCTCGAGACAGCCCACAGATACGCAGTATTTT. The chain combines TRBV18 with TRBJ2-3; a weak D match, TRBD1 (5 bases). Deletions cut 3 bases from V and 2 bases from J, with 12 bases between. The CDR3 length is 15 residues. CDR1 KGHSH and CDR2 LQKENI come from the germline V gene.

This clone was counted once. V and J are TRBV27 and TRBJ2-7; 9 bases match TRBD1. Germline V gene lookup returns CDR1 MNHEY and CDR2 SMNVEV (reference sequence). The V gene end was trimmed by 2 bases and the J gene end by 3 bases; junction bases not matched to a gene: 5. The CDR3 is 15 residues long. CDR3 amino acids: CASSLPGTGSYEQYF. The DNA for the CDR3 is TGTGCCAGCAGTTTACCCGGGACAGGGAGCTACGAGCAGTACTTC.

The chain has TRBV6-5 and TRBJ1-3; D is unresolved. V gave up 4 bases and J gave up 9 bases, with 10 bases separating them. There are 12 residues in the CDR3. In germline, CDR1 is MNHEY, CDR2 SVGAGI. The CDR3 DNA reads TGTGCCAGCAGTTCCCTTTTTAGCACCATATATTTT. Translation gives CASSSLFSTIYF.

The V gene is TRBV2, the J gene TRBJ1-2; D uncertain. There are 13 residues in the CDR3. Germline CDR1 SNHLY, CDR2 FYNNEI. Trimming shortened V by 4 bases and J by 5 bases, and 11 bases separated the two germline ends. Here the CDR3 DNA reads TGTGCCAGCAGTGCTACGACGGGTTATGGCTACACCTTC. Translating gives CASSATTGYGYTF.

This chain's CDR3 is CASSYAGSSTDTQYF. The CDR3 DNA follows: TGTGCCAGCAGTTATGCGGGGAGTAGCACAGATACGCAGTATTTT. The gene calls are TRBV6-2 or TRBV6-3 and TRBJ2-3; possible D gene TRBD2, 6 bases. Germline CDR1 and CDR2: MNHEY and SVGEGT. The ends were cut back, 3 bases at V and 0 bases at J, with 10 bases in the middle. The CDR3 runs to 15 residues.

The table lists this clone with a count of one. The V and J genes are TRBV5-1 and TRBJ1-1; D is ambiguous. CDR1 is SGHRS and CDR2 is YFSETQ in the germline V gene. There are 13 residues in the CDR3. The V gene lost 2 bases and the J gene lost 10 bases, with 15 bases spanning the gap. The DNA for the CDR3 is TGCGCCAGCAGCTTAAATCCGGGGTCGTTAGCTTTCTTT. Translation: CASSLNPGSLAFF.

The gene calls are TRBV30 and TRBJ2-2; a weak D match, TRBD1 (6 bases). The CDR3 spans 15 residues. V gave up 5 bases and J gave up 0 bases, with 13 bases separating them. In germline, CDR1 is GTSNPN, CDR2 SVGIG (reference sequence). CDR3 loop: CAWASDRSNTGELFF. The CDR3 DNA sequence: TGTGCCTGGGCCTCGGACAGATCGAACACCGGGGAGCTGTTTTTT.

This CDR3 is CATTRGFSTDTQYF. DNA for the CDR3: TGTGCCACCACTCGAGGGTTTAGCACAGATACGCAGTATTTT. The chain has TRBV28 and TRBJ2-3; a possible D gene is TRBD2 (5 bases). V was clipped by 10 bases and J by 0 bases, with 14 bases between them. The CDR3 sequence is 14 residues long. CDR1 and CDR2 from the germline V gene are MDHEN and SYDVKM.

The chain carries TRBV30 and TRBJ1-1, with D possibly matching TRBD1 (5 bases). This CDR3 region has 14 residues. Trimming left V 0 bases short and J 3 bases short, with 11 bases between. CDR1 is GTSNPN and CDR2 is SVGIG in the germline V gene (reference sequence). Written as DNA, the CDR3 is TGTGCCTGGAGTGTATCCCCAGGGTACACTGAAGCTTTCTTT. As protein: CAWSVSPGYTEAFF.

V and J are TRBV6-6 and TRBJ1-4, with a possible D match to TRBD1 (5 bases). Per the germline V gene, CDR1 is MNHNY and CDR2 is SVGAGI (reference sequence). This CDR3 spans 14 amino acids. V was pared by 6 bases and J by 1 base, with 9 bases between. Written as DNA, the CDR3 is TGTGCCAGCAGAAGCGACAGAACTAATGAAAAACTGTTTTTT. The encoded protein is CASRSDRTNEKLFF.

This chain's CDR3 is CASSDSTGGSPLHF. The CDR3 coding sequence is TGTGCCAGCAGTGATAGTACCGGAGGCTCACCCCTCCACTTT. The J gene is TRBJ1-6, the V gene TRBV25-1; D remains unclear. The CDR3 contains 14 residues. Germline V gene sequence: CDR1 MGHDK, CDR2 SYGVNS. V lost 3 bases and J lost 10, with 13 bases in between.

The chain links TRBV7-8 to TRBJ1-6, with D possibly being TRBD1 (5 bases). This CDR3 region has 13 residues. The V end lost 1 base, the J end lost 9 bases, and 7 bases lay between the germline ends. Germline values: CDR1 SGHVS, CDR2 FQNEAQ. Here the CDR3 DNA reads TGTGCCAGCAGCTTAGATAGGGGTTCACCCCTCCACTTT. Amino acid sequence: CASSLDRGSPLHF.

The rearrangement uses TRBV18 and TRBJ2-5; 8 bases map to TRBD2. The CDR3 runs to 15 residues. Germline trimming cut 0 bases from V and 3 bases from J; bases unmatched to any gene: 3. Germline CDR1 KGHSH, CDR2 LQKENI. The CDR3 nucleotides are TGTGCCAGCTCACCACCAAGCGGGGGTAAAGAGACCCAGTACTTC. This codes for CASSPPSGGKETQYF.

The gene calls are TRBV2 and TRBJ2-3; the match to TRBD1 covers 8 bases. Germline CDR1 SNHLY, CDR2 FYNNEI. The CDR3 contains 13 residues. The J segment lost 6 bases and the V segment lost 7 bases, leaving 6 bases of the junction unmatched. The CDR3 reads CASNLDREDTQYF. The CDR3 DNA reads TGTGCCAGCAACCTGGACAGGGAGGATACGCAGTATTTT.

V gene TRBV29-1 combines with J gene TRBJ2-1, with 14 positions matching TRBD2. Germline loops: CDR1 SQVTM, CDR2 ANQGSEA. The CDR3 loop spans 13 amino acids. V was clipped by 7 bases and J by 6 bases; unmatched bases: 2. Here the CDR3 reads CSEGLAGGNEQFF. CDR3 in DNA: TGCAGCGAAGGACTAGCGGGGGGCAATGAGCAGTTCTTC.

The chain employs TRBV5-1 and TRBJ2-7; perhaps TRBD1 as D (5 bases). With 0 bases removed from V and 1 base from J, the gap between germline ends came to 11 bases. The CDR3 length is 15 residues. The V gene's germline CDR1 is SGHRS and CDR2 YFSETQ. CDR3 DNA: TGCGCCAGCAGCTTGGGGGGCTCTGGGTCCTACGAGCAGTACTTC. Translated: CASSLGGSGSYEQYF.

This clone was detected only once. The V and J genes are TRBV5-6 and TRBJ1-4; the D gene is possibly TRBD1 (6 bases). Germline CDR1 is SGHDT and CDR2 is YYEEEE. The CDR3 covers 15 residues. V lost 4 bases and J 8 bases, leaving 18 bases between the germline ends. In DNA, the CDR3 is TGTGCCAGCAGCCGTTACAGGGAGTCAGGGGAAAAACTGTTTTTT. Amino acids: CASSRYRESGEKLFF. Drawing the rest from reference TRBV5-6 and TRBJ1-4, the complete variable domain is DAGVTQSPTHLIKTRGQQVTLRCSPKSGHDTVSWYQQALGQGPQFIFQYYEEEERQRGNFPDRFSGHQFPNYSSELNVNALLLGDSALYLCASSRYRESGEKLFFGSGTQLSVL.